Listed below are T cell receptor beta chains from one sample, sequenced in a study of cytomegalovirus exposure and HLA in healthy donors. The table came from immunoSEQ multiplex PCR; TCRdb's copy has only in-frame clones and leaves some out. The sample's table shows approximately 200,000 clones. The specimen was PBMCs. The receptors derive from a boy aged 5-17 years in good health and CMV-seronegative. CDR3s include the opening cysteine and the closing phenylalanine or tryptophan. The order of the fields is CDR3 length, V gene, J gene, CDR3 protein.

14	TRBV18	TRBJ2-3	CASSPQGGTDTQYF
15	TRBV10-3	TRBJ1-1	CAISESGRSNTEAFF
15	TRBV18	TRBJ1-1	CASSPLGTGDSEAFF
15	TRBV7-8	TRBJ1-6	CASTKSGGLNSPLHF
15	TRBV6-5	TRBJ2-1	CASSYPGTGAYEQFF
15	TRBV9	TRBJ2-7	CASSVDAAPSGEQYF
16	TRBV7-9	TRBJ2-4	CASSRLAGGPSDIQYF
14	TRBV25-1	TRBJ1-5	CASSDGAGNQPQHF
13	TRBV6-1	-	CASSEASGYEQYF
15	TRBV28	TRBJ2-7	CASSSTGTDFYEQYF
13	TRBV7-8	TRBJ1-5	CASSLGSGQPQHF
15	TRBV5-4	TRBJ1-4	CASSFQSGGSEKLFF
15	TRBV9	TRBJ2-3	CASSVEGRGADTQYF
16	TRBV5-1	TRBJ2-5	CASSLFSGGVLETQYF